This T cell receptor (beta chain) was recorded in a study of T cells in Graves' hyperthyroidism and ophthalmopathy. Criteria for exclusion of patients were uncontrolled infection, other autoimmune disease, pregnancy or lactation. The source of the PBMCs was around 9 ml of fresh peripheral blood. The CDR3 extends over 15 amino acids. J was trimmed by 8 bases and V by 6 bases; bases with no gene match: 15. The germline gives CDR1 DFQATT, CDR2 SNEGSKA (reference sequence). RNA transcripts yielded amplified TCR beta CDR3 regions. During a first-round RT-PCR of the TCR CDR3, the HTBI primer set was used. TCRdb independently ran MiXCR on the multiplex PCR reads; one entry per CDR3 protein. Here the sample spans about 700,000 distinct CDR3 sequences, 12% to 15% being singletons. This clonotype was picked up a small number of times.

Sequenced material: blood. The receptor comes from a woman aged 18-35 years with Graves' hyperthyroidism. V usage is TRBV20-1 and J usage is TRBJ2-1; TRBD2 matches 8 bases. The CDR3: CSASGSETERHEQFF. The CDR3 region has the DNA TGCAGTGCAAGCGGGAGCGAGACCGAGAGGCATGAGCAGTTCTTC.